A single T cell receptor beta chain is shown here with its context. The antigen remains unidentified. This record belongs to a study of cytomegalovirus exposure and HLA in healthy donors. About the research overall: The 120 validation repertoires and the roughly 700 first-cohort repertoires shared a platform, a later analysis reported. The study's findings and limits: Cytomegalovirus status was reportedly diagnosed by the classifier with high sensitivity and specificity.

Germline lookup yields CDR1 MNHNS and CDR2 SASEGT. Trimming cost V 1 base and J 1 base; bases outside gene matches: 8. The CDR3 consists of 17 residues. Libraries were prepared by immunoSEQ multiplex PCR; TCRdb keeps only in-frame clonotypes and omits some of them. The sample has over 250,000 clones; around 90% are singletons. The sequence came from a woman in her twenties or thirties in good health and CMV-seropositive. V gene TRBV6-1 combines with J gene TRBJ2-7; 9 nucleotides match TRBD2. The sample taken for sequencing was PBMCs. As DNA, the CDR3 is TGTGCCAGCAGTGAAGTGGAAGTAGCGGGAGTTTCCTACGAGCAGTACTTC. Protein sequence: CASSEVEVAGVSYEQYF.